This T cell receptor (beta chain) appears in the sequencing data of a study of shared clonotypes between healthy human individuals. The count of this clone is one. V trimming: 1 base; J trimming: 5 bases; junction bases outside the gene matches: 1. The CDR3 covers 13 residues. Germline V lookup: CDR1 SGHAT, CDR2 FQNNGV. Terminally differentiated effector memory CD45RA+ cells were excluded by CCR7 positive selection of CD45RO-negative cells. Using immunoSEQ multiplex PCR, the repertoire was profiled, and TCRdb retains in-frame clones only, with some absent. The sample carries 2 million or so clones, over 85% recorded once.

The sequenced material came from naive CD8+ T cells sorted from blood. The V and J genes are TRBV11-2 and TRBJ2-7, with TRBD2 matching 8 bases. This receptor was taken from a young man in good health. CDR3 residues: CASSLGTSNEQYF. In DNA, the CDR3 is TGTGCCAGCAGCTTAGGGACTAGCAACGAGCAGTACTTC.